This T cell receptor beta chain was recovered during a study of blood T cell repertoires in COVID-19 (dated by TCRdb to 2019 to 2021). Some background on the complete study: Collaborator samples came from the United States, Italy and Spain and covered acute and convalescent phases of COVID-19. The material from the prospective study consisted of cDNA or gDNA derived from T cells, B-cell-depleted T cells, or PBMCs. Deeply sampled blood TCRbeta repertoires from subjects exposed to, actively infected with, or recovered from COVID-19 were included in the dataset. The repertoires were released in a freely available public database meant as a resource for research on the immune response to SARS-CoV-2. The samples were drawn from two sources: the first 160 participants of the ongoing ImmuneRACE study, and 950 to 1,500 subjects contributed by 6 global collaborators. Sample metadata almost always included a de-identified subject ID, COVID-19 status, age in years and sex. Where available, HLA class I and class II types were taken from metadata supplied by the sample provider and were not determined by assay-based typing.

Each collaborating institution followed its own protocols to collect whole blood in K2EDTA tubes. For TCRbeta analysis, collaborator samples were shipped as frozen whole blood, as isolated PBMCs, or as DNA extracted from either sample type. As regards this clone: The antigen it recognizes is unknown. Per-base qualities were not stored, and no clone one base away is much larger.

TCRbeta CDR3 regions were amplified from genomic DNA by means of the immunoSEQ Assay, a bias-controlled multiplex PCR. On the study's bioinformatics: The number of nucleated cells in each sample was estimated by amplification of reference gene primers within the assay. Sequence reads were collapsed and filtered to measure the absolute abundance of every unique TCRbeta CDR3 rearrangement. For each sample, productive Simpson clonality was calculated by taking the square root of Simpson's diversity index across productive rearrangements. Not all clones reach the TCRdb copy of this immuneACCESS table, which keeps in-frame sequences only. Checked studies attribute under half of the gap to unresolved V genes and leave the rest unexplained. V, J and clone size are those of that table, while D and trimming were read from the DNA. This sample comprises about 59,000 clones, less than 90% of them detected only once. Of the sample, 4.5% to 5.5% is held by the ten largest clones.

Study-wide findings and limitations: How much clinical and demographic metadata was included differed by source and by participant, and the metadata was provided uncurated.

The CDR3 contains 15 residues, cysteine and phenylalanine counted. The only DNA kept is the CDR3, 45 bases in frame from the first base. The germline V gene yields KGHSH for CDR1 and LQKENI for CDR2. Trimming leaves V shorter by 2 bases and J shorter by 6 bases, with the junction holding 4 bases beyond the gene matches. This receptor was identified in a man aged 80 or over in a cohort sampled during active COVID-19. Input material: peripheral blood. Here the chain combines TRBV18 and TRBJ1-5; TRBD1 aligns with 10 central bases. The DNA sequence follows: TGTGCCAGCTCACCATGGACAGGGGGACTTCAGCCCCAGCATTTT. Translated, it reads CASSPWTGGLQPQHF.